The rows below give T cell receptor beta chains drawn from one sample of a study of blood T cells in healthy people across ages. TCRdb recomputed calls from the 5' RACE reads with MiXCR, one row per CDR3 protein. The sample includes hundreds of thousands of distinct CDR3 sequences, 24% of them seen just once. This same sample was also taken into another study, of T cells of mothers and their children.

Sequencing was carried out using blood. These receptors came from a boy aged 5-17 years in good health. CDR3s include the opening cysteine and the closing phenylalanine or tryptophan. A D gene is named only where the DNA matches it firmly. The listing skips clone size in some rows; elsewhere it reads once, few, many or a size class.

v_gene	j_gene	abundance	d_gene	CDR3aa	CDR3nt
TRBV20-1	TRBJ1-2	few	.	CSARDPRQGRSYGYTF	TGCAGTGCTAGAGATCCTCGGCAGGGTCGGTCCTATGGCTACACCTTC
TRBV11-1	TRBJ2-1	few	.	CASSRQYQGSVNEQFF	TGTGCCAGCAGCCGCCAATATCAGGGTTCGGTTAATGAGCAGTTCTTC
TRBV9	TRBJ2-3	few	TRBD2	CASSVAPSLAGGSDTQYF	TGTGCCAGCAGCGTAGCCCCCTCACTAGCGGGGGGGTCGGATACGCAGTATTTT
TRBV7-9	TRBJ1-2	.	.	CASSSQGIVDGYTF	TGTGCCAGCAGCTCACAGGGTATCGTAGATGGCTACACCTTC
TRBV6-5	TRBJ2-2	.	.	CASSQTPNTGELFF	TGTGCCAGCAGTCAAACACCGAACACCGGGGAGCTGTTTTTT
TRBV20-1	TRBJ2-7	.	.	CSARSRYEQYF	TGCAGTGCTAGATCGCGCTACGAGCAGTACTTC
TRBV20-1	TRBJ1-4	.	TRBD1	CSAHLQGAGEKLFF	TGCAGTGCGCACCTACAGGGGGCAGGGGAAAAACTGTTTTTT
TRBV5-1	TRBJ2-1	.	TRBD2	CASSLGTSGGNNEQFF	TGCGCCAGCAGCTTGGGGACTAGCGGGGGTAACAATGAGCAGTTCTTC
TRBV7-9	TRBJ2-7	.	TRBD1	CASSLKTWTGDPYEQYF	TGTGCCAGCAGCTTAAAGACGTGGACAGGGGACCCCTACGAGCAGTACTTC
TRBV20-1	TRBJ2-1	.	TRBD2	CSAQEGLADEYNEQFF	TGCAGTGCTCAAGAGGGGCTAGCGGACGAATACAATGAGCAGTTCTTC
TRBV21-1	TRBJ2-1	.	.	CASSKVGRTGFHGQFF	TGTGCCAGCAGCAAAGTAGGTAGGACAGGGTTTCATGGACAGTTCTTC
TRBV7-2	TRBJ2-5	few	.	CASSTPGHQETQYF	TGTGCCAGCTCCACTCCGGGTCACCAAGAGACCCAGTACTTC
TRBV7-2	TRBJ2-5	.	.	CASSPHWRGPQETQYF	TGTGCCAGCAGCCCCCATTGGCGGGGGCCACAAGAGACCCAGTACTTC
TRBV20-1	TRBJ2-1	.	TRBD2	CSAKLAGSYNEQFF	TGCAGTGCTAAGCTAGCGGGCTCCTACAATGAGCAGTTCTTC
TRBV5-1	TRBJ1-2	few	.	CASSLTPGPLRPYGYTF	TGCGCCAGCAGCTTAACTCCCGGGCCCCTTCGTCCCTATGGCTACACCTTC
TRBV12-3/TRBV12-4	TRBJ2-7	.	TRBD2	CASSPRLAGGNEQYF	TGTGCCAGCAGTCCCCGGCTAGCGGGAGGAAACGAGCAGTACTTC
TRBV19	TRBJ1-1	.	.	CASSITRGNTEAFF	TGTGCCAGTAGTATTACCAGGGGTAACACTGAAGCTTTCTTT
TRBV5-4	TRBJ1-2	.	TRBD1	CASSLEQGADGYTF	TGTGCCAGCAGCTTGGAGCAGGGGGCGGATGGCTACACCTTC
TRBV9	TRBJ2-2	.	.	CASSPARTGELFF	TGTGCCAGCAGCCCGGCCAGGACCGGGGAGCTGTTTTTT
TRBV11-3	TRBJ2-7	.	TRBD1	CASSLGTGGNYEQYF	TGTGCCAGCAGCTTAGGTACAGGGGGGAACTACGAGCAGTACTTC
TRBV20-1	TRBJ2-3	many	.	CSARDLFVSWGEVEQYF	TGCAGTGCTAGAGATCTGTTCGTGTCCTGGGGGGAGGTGGAGCAGTATTTT
TRBV2	TRBJ2-1	.	.	CASSEELDNNEQFF	TGTGCCAGCAGTGAAGAATTGGACAACAATGAGCAGTTCTTC
TRBV28	TRBJ1-1	few	.	CAGSLVNTEAFF	TGTGCCGGCAGTTTAGTGAACACTGAAGCTTTCTTT
TRBV20-1	TRBJ2-1	few	TRBD2	CSAGGGATNNEQFF	TGCAGTGCTGGCGGGGGGGCCACTAACAATGAGCAGTTCTTC
TRBV29-1	TRBJ2-5	.	.	CSVTGLGGTQYF	TGCAGCGTTACAGGGTTAGGGGGGACCCAGTACTTC
TRBV15	TRBJ2-1	.	TRBD2	CATSRGVGTSGELSNEQFF	TGTGCCACCAGCAGAGGCGTAGGTACTAGCGGGGAGTTGTCCAATGAGCAGTTCTTC
TRBV20-1	TRBJ2-1	.	.	CSARSGPPVGNEQFF	TGCAGTGCTAGGTCCGGACCTCCAGTCGGAAATGAGCAGTTCTTC
TRBV4-1	TRBJ2-5	.	.	CASSASALGEETQYF	TGCGCCAGCAGCGCGAGCGCCTTGGGGGAAGAGACCCAGTACTTC
TRBV6-1	TRBJ2-3	.	TRBD2	CASRRTSGGTSTDTQYF	TGTGCCAGCAGACGGACTAGCGGGGGGACTAGCACAGATACGCAATATTTT
TRBV20-1	TRBJ2-5	few	TRBD1	CSAPSSDRGYPNYLQETQYF	TGCAGTGCTCCCTCAAGTGACAGGGGGTACCCCAATTACTTACAAGAGACCCAGTACTTC
TRBV7-6	TRBJ2-1	.	.	CASSLAGIEQFF	TGTGCCAGCAGCTTAGCGGGGATTGAGCAGTTCTTC
TRBV7-3	TRBJ2-1	few	.	CASSLSPSLNEQFF	TGTGCCAGCAGCTTAAGTCCTAGTCTCAATGAGCAGTTCTTC
TRBV9	TRBJ2-5	many	.	CASSAGGRETQYF	TGTGCCAGCAGCGCTGGGGGAAGGGAGACCCAGTACTTC
TRBV5-6	TRBJ2-7	few	TRBD2	CASSSGTFYEQYF	TGTGCCAGCAGCAGCGGGACGTTCTACGAGCAGTACTTC
TRBV4-3	TRBJ2-7	few	.	CASSQDLFYEQYF	TGCGCCAGCAGCCAAGATCTTTTCTACGAGCAGTACTTC
TRBV7-3	TRBJ2-1	few	TRBD1	CASSFGQGYNEQFF	TGTGCCAGCAGCTTCGGACAGGGGTACAATGAGCAGTTCTTC
TRBV4-3	TRBJ2-5	.	.	CASSQDSTGGETQYF	TGCGCCAGCAGCCAAGATTCTACAGGAGGAGAGACCCAGTACTTC
TRBV12-3/TRBV12-4	TRBJ1-3	.	.	CASSFSSMGNTIYF	TGTGCCAGCAGTTTTAGTAGTATGGGAAACACCATATATTTT
TRBV11-1	TRBJ2-2	.	.	CASSLSGAGELFF	TGTGCCAGCAGCTTGTCAGGGGCCGGGGAGCTGTTTTTT
TRBV18	TRBJ2-7	.	.	CASSPPTTHEQYF	TGTGCCAGCTCACCACCTACTACCCACGAGCAGTACTTC
TRBV7-3	TRBJ2-2	few	TRBD2	CASSLTSSGSAGELFF	TGTGCCAGCAGCTTAACATCTAGCGGGAGTGCCGGGGAGCTGTTTTTT
TRBV29-1	TRBJ2-3	few	.	CSVLGDLPLLAGTQYF	TGCAGCGTCCTCGGGGACCTCCCACTCCTGGCCGGTACGCAGTATTTT
TRBV4-3	TRBJ2-7	.	TRBD2	CASSQDLAGIISHEQYF	TGCGCCAGCAGCCAAGACCTAGCGGGGATAATCTCCCACGAGCAGTACTTC
TRBV4-1	TRBJ2-3	.	.	CASSHSASDSTDTQYF	TGCGCCAGCAGCCACAGCGCTAGCGACAGCACAGATACGCAGTATTTT
TRBV7-8	TRBJ1-4	.	.	CASSLGGISGWNEKLFF	TGTGCCAGCAGCTTAGGAGGGATCTCGGGGTGGAATGAAAAACTGTTTTTT
TRBV28	TRBJ2-1	.	.	CASSFYTESSYNEQFF	TGTGCCAGCAGTTTCTATACAGAGAGCTCCTACAATGAGCAGTTCTTC